This entry describes one T cell receptor (beta chain). The antigen is undetermined. Only in-frame clones appear in the TCRdb table, and some are missing; sequencing was by immunoSEQ multiplex PCR. The repertoire holds 130,000 to 150,000 clones, with roughly nine tenths as singletons. This CDR3 is 18 amino acids long. Looked up from germline, CDR1 is SNHLY and CDR2 is FYNNEI. The trim removed 6 bases at V and 4 bases at J, leaving 16 bases unmatched. This sample stems from a study of T cell responses to AZD1222 COVID-19 vaccine. The study, taken as a whole, reports: Baseline testing showed seropositivity in only a handful of AZD1222 recipients. The CD4 TCRs associated with vaccination extended across spike and predominated at 160-218 and 743-854.

The chain carries TRBV2 and TRBJ2-5; TRBD1 matches at 11 bases. The sample consisted of peripheral blood, taken 28 days after the second AZD1222 dose. The clonotype comes from an adult who received the AZD1222 COVID-19 vaccine. In DNA form, the CDR3 reads TGTGCCAGCAGCCTTAGGGACAGGGGGTTCGTTAGGTCAGAGACCCAGTACTTC. This codes for CASSLRDRGFVRSETQYF.